This TCR beta chain was observed in a study of CD4+ T cells in melanoma. As regards this clone: Its antigen is not identified.

V shed 10 bases and J shed 3 bases, with 13 bases lying between them. The CDR3 has 13 amino acids. Germline V gives CDR1 ENHRY, CDR2 SYGVKD. The method was immunoSEQ multiplex PCR; TCRdb's version includes in-frame clones alone and lacks a portion of them. Here the sample spans about 140,000 clones, 80% to 95% being singletons. Study-wide results and limits: Reportedly, melanoma neoantigen-specific CD4+ T cells showed varied differentiation states. CD8+ T cell, macrophage and B cell function reportedly correlated with neoantigen-specific CD4+ T cells.

This chain joins TRBV10-3 and TRBJ1-5, with D possibly being TRBD1 (5 bases). This TCR was sampled from a human donor with melanoma. CDR3: CATVDSLNQPQHF. The CDR3 bases are TGTGCCACGGTCGACAGTCTCAATCAGCCCCAGCATTTT.